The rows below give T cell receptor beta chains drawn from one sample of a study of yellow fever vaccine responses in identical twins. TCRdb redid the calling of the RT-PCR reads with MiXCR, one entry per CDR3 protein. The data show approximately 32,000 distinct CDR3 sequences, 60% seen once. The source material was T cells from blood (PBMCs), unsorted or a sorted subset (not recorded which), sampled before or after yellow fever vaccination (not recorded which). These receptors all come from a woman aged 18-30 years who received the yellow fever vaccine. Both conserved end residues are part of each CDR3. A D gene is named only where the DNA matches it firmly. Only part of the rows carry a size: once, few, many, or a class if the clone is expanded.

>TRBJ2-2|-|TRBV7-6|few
CASSLALQGHTGELFF
TGTGCCAGCAGCTTAGCCCTTCAGGGCCACACCGGGGAGCTGTTTTTT
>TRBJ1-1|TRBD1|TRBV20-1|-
CSARDRGRTEAFF
TGCAGTGCTAGAGACAGGGGGCGAACTGAAGCTTTCTTT
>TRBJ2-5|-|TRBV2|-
CASSEALQMSTSQETQYF
TGTGCCAGCAGTGAAGCGCTTCAAATGAGCACTTCCCAAGAGACCCAGTACTTC
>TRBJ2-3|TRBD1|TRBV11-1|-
CASSLGQGAADTQYF
TGTGCCAGCAGCCTCGGACAGGGGGCTGCAGATACGCAGTATTTT
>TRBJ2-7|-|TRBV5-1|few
CASRRPSSYEQYF
TGCGCCAGCCGGCGGCCTAGCTCCTACGAGCAGTACTTC
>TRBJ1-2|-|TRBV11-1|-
CASSFTRTGIGYTF
TGTGCCAGCAGCTTTACCCGTACAGGGATCGGCTACACCTTC
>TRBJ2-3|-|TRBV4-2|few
CASSQEEGDGTDTQYF
TGTGCCAGCAGCCAAGAAGAGGGGGACGGCACAGATACGCAGTATTTT
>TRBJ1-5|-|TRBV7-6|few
CASSQRGGNQPQHF
TGTGCCAGCAGTCAGAGGGGGGGCAATCAGCCCCAGCATTTT
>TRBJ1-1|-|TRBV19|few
CASSIGSISGTEAFF
TGTGCCAGTAGTATAGGGTCAATATCTGGCACTGAAGCTTTCTTT
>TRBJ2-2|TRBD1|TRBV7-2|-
CASSEGTDTGELFF
TGTGCCAGCAGCGAAGGGACAGACACCGGGGAGCTGTTTTTT
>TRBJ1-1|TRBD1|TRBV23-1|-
CASSQSDRVNTEAFF
TGCGCCAGCAGTCAATCGGACAGGGTGAACACTGAAGCTTTCTTT
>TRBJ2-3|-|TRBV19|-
CASSIPPTGTDRDTQYF
TGTGCCAGTAGTATCCCCCCCACCGGGACTGACCGAGATACGCAGTATTTT
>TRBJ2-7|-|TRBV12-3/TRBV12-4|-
CASSFYGGHSYEQYF
TGTGCCAGCAGTTTTTACGGGGGCCACTCCTACGAGCAGTACTTC
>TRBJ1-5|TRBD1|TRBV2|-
CASSRDRDSNQAQHF
TGTGCCAGCAGTCGGGACAGGGACTCTAATCAGGCCCAGCATTTT
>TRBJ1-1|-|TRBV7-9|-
CASSWVMNTEAFF
TGTGCCAGCAGCTGGGTCATGAACACTGAAGCTTTCTTT
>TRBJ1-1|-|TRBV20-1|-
CSVGREATEAFF
TGCAGTGTAGGGAGGGAGGCAACTGAAGCTTTCTTT
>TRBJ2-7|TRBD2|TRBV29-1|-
CSVEVVGLAESYEQYF
TGCAGCGTTGAAGTCGTGGGACTAGCGGAGTCCTACGAGCAGTACTTC
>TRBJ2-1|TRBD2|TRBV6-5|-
CASSYVRGGAYNEQFF
TGTGCCAGCAGTTACGTCCGCGGGGGGGCCTACAATGAGCAGTTCTTC
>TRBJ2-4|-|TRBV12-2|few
CASRQTGRAKNIQYF
TGTGCAAGTCGCCAGACAGGGAGGGCCAAAAACATTCAGTACTTC
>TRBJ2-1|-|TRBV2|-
CASGGTPSYNEQFF
TGTGCCAGCGGCGGGACACCGTCCTACAATGAGCAGTTCTTC
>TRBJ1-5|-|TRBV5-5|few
CASSQELRANNQPQHF
TGTGCCAGCAGCCAGGAGCTCCGGGCAAACAATCAGCCCCAGCATTTT